These T cell receptor beta chains were read from a single sample in a study of T-cell reconstitution after alpha-beta-depleted transplantation in children. TCRdb reanalysed the PCR reads using MiXCR and keeps one entry per CDR3 protein. The sample has under 250,000 distinct CDR3 sequences; about a sixth are singletons. The source was PBMCs, mostly from graft donor cells, collected 360 days after TCRalphabeta/CD19-depleted stem cell transplant. All receptors derive from a male patient aged 2 to 9 who had a stem cell transplant for acute lymphoblastic leukemia, so the T cells may come from the graft donor. CDR3s leave out the opening cysteine and the closing phenylalanine or tryptophan. A D gene is named only where the DNA matches it firmly.

j_call v_call d_call cdr3_length cdr3_aa
TRBJ2-2 TRBV12-3/TRBV12-4 NA 13 ASSFHRPVPGELF
TRBJ2-2 TRBV6-2/TRBV6-3 TRBD1 15 ASRGTGIRANTGELF
TRBJ2-7 TRBV20-1 TRBD1 15 SAHRDRGRPVPYEQY
TRBJ2-1 TRBV5-1 TRBD2 13 ASSFARGVYNEQF
TRBJ2-3 TRBV7-9 NA 15 ASSSRTRAGYTDTQY
TRBJ2-3 TRBV3-1 TRBD2 14 ASSQNHGLAGDTQY
TRBJ1-3 TRBV18 NA 13 ASSLGTGEGNTIY
TRBJ1-1 TRBV12-3/TRBV12-4 NA 13 ASSLTPDSGMKAF
TRBJ1-5 TRBV12-3/TRBV12-4 NA 14 ASSLALSGSGQPQH
TRBJ2-3 TRBV5-1 NA 13 ASSLETSRTDTQY
TRBJ2-7 TRBV29-1 NA 8 SARRREQY
TRBJ1-2 TRBV20-1 TRBD1 11 SAPGQGRKGYT
TRBJ1-1 TRBV12-3/TRBV12-4 TRBD1 11 ASSPDRVTEAF
TRBJ2-7 TRBV7-6 NA 14 ASSSQTGFPSYEQY
TRBJ2-1 TRBV27 NA 11 ASTPRGYNEQF
TRBJ2-1 TRBV10-3 TRBD2 14 AISVLAGGLYNEQF
TRBJ2-7 TRBV18 NA 12 ASSPRQGVHEQY
TRBJ2-2 TRBV24-1 TRBD1 12 ATSQNRGTGELF
TRBJ1-1 TRBV6-2/TRBV6-3 NA 12 ASSYRQRNTEAF
TRBJ1-6 TRBV12-3/TRBV12-4 NA 13 ASSQTGEGDSPLH
TRBJ1-3 TRBV7-8 TRBD1 16 ASSFSGTGGANGNTIY
TRBJ2-5 TRBV29-1 NA 11 SVDGAEQETQY
TRBJ2-2 TRBV3-1 TRBD1 14 ASSHTGTGYTGELF
TRBJ2-7 TRBV29-1 NA 15 SVEHRRLDSPSYEQY
TRBJ1-2 TRBV28 TRBD1 14 ASTTRWDSTNYGYT
TRBJ2-3 TRBV29-1 NA 10 SVKEITDTQY
TRBJ2-5 TRBV9 TRBD2 12 ASSVSRGEETQY
TRBJ1-1 TRBV9 NA 10 ASGGGDTEAF
TRBJ1-5 TRBV2 NA 12 ASSGEGSNQPQH
TRBJ2-7 TRBV7-8 NA 12 ASSLRVPLREQY
TRBJ2-5 TRBV12-3/TRBV12-4 NA 11 ASSLVFQETQY